This entry describes one T cell receptor (beta chain). It lacks a known antigen. Base qualities are not at hand, and no much larger clone is one base apart. The data originate from a study of T cells after posttransplantation cyclophosphamide (dated by TCRdb to the mid-2010s). For the wider study: The study tracked T cell repertoire reconstitution by TRB sequencing after myeloablative bone marrow transplantation using posttransplantation cyclophosphamide as GVHD prophylaxis. Samples from some 40 PTCy-treated patients, along with samples from some 15 of their related bone marrow donors, underwent antigen receptor sequencing. Blood from every one of the approximately 36 PTCy patients who had 1-year posttransplant specimens underwent TRB sequencing. In 3 patients, up to roughly 3 additional blood samples taken between 2 and 5.2 years after transplant also underwent TRB sequencing, as did pretransplant blood from several patients. TRA and TRB clonality were tightly correlated in 10 or so samples, so subsequent TCR analyses focused on TRB only. Public TRB sequences were queried against a database of over 3,500 sequences associated with responses to pathogens, tumor antigens, self-antigens and alloantigens.

General findings and caveats noted by the study authors: The TRB repertoires of T cells infiltrating skin or the GI tract showed only limited overlap with the TRB repertoires found in blood. Donor-recipient similarity was low at 1-2 months but increased during the first year, and donor CD8+ memory clones often dominated later blood repertoires. Across the roughly 48 patients, TRB clonality was highly associated with recipient CMV seropositivity and CMV reactivation, and diversity with PTCy was similar to that in the CNI/methotrexate controls.

The treatment or condition label for this specimen denotes: high-dose cyclophosphamide on days +3 and +4 as single-agent GVHD prophylaxis. Busulfan and fludarabine conditioning, a related or unrelated marrow graft, and cyclophosphamide on days +3 and +4 were given to PTCy patients. The PTCy-treated patients were drawn from a prospective, multi-institutional clinical trial. Peripheral blood and bone marrow mononuclear cells were isolated by Ficoll-Hypaque density centrifugation and cryopreserved. Genomic DNA was used for TRB sequencing, which was performed with the immunoSEQ assay at survey resolution or with the hsTCRB kit. As for the authors' bioinformatics: The immunoSEQ software was used for initial read processing, and the LymphoSeq R package was used for repertoire analyses. Clonality was computed as 1 minus normalized Shannon entropy; Gini coefficient was also calculated for each TRB dataset. Phenotypes of unsorted samples were inferred by mapping TRB sequences from sorted subsets of the recipient or donor onto unsorted samples of the same recipient. TCRdb obtained this table from immuneACCESS and retained in-frame rearrangements with V and J assigned. These tables miss some clones; where compared with another copy, unresolved V genes account for less than half of the shortfall, and the remainder is unexplained. V and J calls plus clone size are reproduced from that table; the DNA served to infer D and trimming. The sample data list around 4,400 clones, and 77% of these were observed just once. Around 40% of the sample comes from the top ten.

The CDR3, from cysteine to phenylalanine, totals 14 residues. The read is trimmed to its CDR3 DNA, 42 bases read in frame from base 1. The V and J ends are trimmed by 1 base and 5 bases, leaving 11 bases between them. Taken from the germline V gene, the CDR1 and CDR2 loops are KGHSH and LQKENI. The sequences come from PBMCs, collected 29 days after a stem cell transplant with posttransplant cyclophosphamide. The sequence came from a male patient aged 50 to 59 who received an allogeneic stem cell transplant from an unrelated donor, was CMV-positive, and had acute GVHD only. Once a transplant has taken place, some T cells may be donor derived. Rearrangement joined TRBV18 to TRBJ1-1; possibly the D gene is TRBD1, per 5 matching bases. The DNA is TGTGCCAGCTCACCACAGGGGTTTGGGACTGAAGCTTTCTTT. This translates into CASSPQGFGTEAFF. The entire variable domain, with the stretches around the CDR3 drawn from the reference TRBV18 and TRBJ1-1 proteins, is NAGVMQNPRHLVRRRGQEARLRCSPMKGHSHVYWYRQLPEEGLKFMVYLQKENIIDESGMPKERFSAEFPKEGPSILRIQQVVRGDSAAYFCASSPQGFGTEAFFGQGTRLTVV.